The rows below give T cell receptor beta chains drawn from one sample of a study of OX40 agonist ivuxolimab in advanced cancers. Assay used: immunoSEQ multiplex PCR; TCRdb lists only in-frame clones, some missing. The sample carries 65,000 to 85,000 clones, 70% to 90% recorded once. The source was CD4+ or CD8+ T cells sorted from blood, collected in a trial of the OX40 agonist ivuxolimab. The origin of the receptors is an adult with an advanced solid tumor such as melanoma, head and neck, liver or kidney cancer. The CDR3 runs from the conserved cysteine through the conserved F or W. Fields, in order: CDR3 DNA, CDR3 protein, V gene, D gene, J gene. A D gene is named only where the DNA matches it firmly.

CDR3 DNA: TGTGCCAGCACCACGACAGGGGGCGACACAGATACGCAGTATTTT; CDR3 protein: CASTTTGGDTDTQYF; V gene: TRBV27; D gene: TRBD1; J gene: TRBJ2-3
CDR3 DNA: TGTGCCAGCAGCTCACCAGGGTTGGATACGCAGTATTTT; CDR3 protein: CASSSPGLDTQYF; V gene: TRBV7-3; D gene: NA; J gene: TRBJ2-3
CDR3 DNA: TGTGCCAGCAGTGAAGGACTAGCGGGGGCTTGGGGGGAGCTGTTTTTT; CDR3 protein: CASSEGLAGAWGELFF; V gene: TRBV6-1; D gene: TRBD2; J gene: TRBJ2-2
CDR3 DNA: TGTGCCAGTGGACAGGGGGCGGGTAGCACAGATACGCAGTATTTT; CDR3 protein: CASGQGAGSTDTQYF; V gene: TRBV19; D gene: TRBD1; J gene: TRBJ2-3
CDR3 DNA: TGTGCCAGCAGCTTAACTGGAGGGGCCTATAATTCACCCCTCCACTTT; CDR3 protein: CASSLTGGAYNSPLHF; V gene: TRBV7-3; D gene: NA; J gene: TRBJ1-6
CDR3 DNA: TGTGCCAGCAGCTCTTCCCCCGGACACCAAGAGACCCAGTACTTC; CDR3 protein: CASSSSPGHQETQYF; V gene: TRBV5-5; D gene: NA; J gene: TRBJ2-5
CDR3 DNA: TGTGCCTACCCCAGCTCTGGAAACACCATATATTTT; CDR3 protein: CAYPSSGNTIYF; V gene: TRBV15; D gene: NA; J gene: TRBJ1-3
CDR3 DNA: TGTGCCAGCAGTCCCTCAGGACAGTTTCAAGAGACCCAGTACTTC; CDR3 protein: CASSPSGQFQETQYF; V gene: TRBV28; D gene: NA; J gene: TRBJ2-5
CDR3 DNA: TGCGCCAGCAGCATCACCCAGGGGGCCGGGGAGCTGTTTTTT; CDR3 protein: CASSITQGAGELFF; V gene: TRBV5-1; D gene: TRBD1; J gene: TRBJ2-2
CDR3 DNA: TGTGCCAGCAGCGTAGCAGCGGGGTCCTGGGAGACCCAGTACTTC; CDR3 protein: CASSVAAGSWETQYF; V gene: TRBV9; D gene: TRBD2; J gene: TRBJ2-5
CDR3 DNA: TGTGCCATCAGTTCCGGACAGGTTAATGAAAAACTGTTTTTT; CDR3 protein: CAISSGQVNEKLFF; V gene: TRBV10-3; D gene: TRBD1; J gene: TRBJ1-4